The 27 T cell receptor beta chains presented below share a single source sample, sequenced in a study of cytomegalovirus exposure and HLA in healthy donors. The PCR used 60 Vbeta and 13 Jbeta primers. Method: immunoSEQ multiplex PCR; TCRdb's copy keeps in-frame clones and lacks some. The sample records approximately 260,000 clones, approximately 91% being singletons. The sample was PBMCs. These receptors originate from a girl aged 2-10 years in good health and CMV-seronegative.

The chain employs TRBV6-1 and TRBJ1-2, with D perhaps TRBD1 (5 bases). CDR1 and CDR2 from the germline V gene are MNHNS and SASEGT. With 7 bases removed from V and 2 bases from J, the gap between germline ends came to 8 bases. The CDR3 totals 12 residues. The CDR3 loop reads CASKGQNYGYTF. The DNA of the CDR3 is TGTGCCAGCAAGGGGCAGAACTATGGCTACACCTTC.

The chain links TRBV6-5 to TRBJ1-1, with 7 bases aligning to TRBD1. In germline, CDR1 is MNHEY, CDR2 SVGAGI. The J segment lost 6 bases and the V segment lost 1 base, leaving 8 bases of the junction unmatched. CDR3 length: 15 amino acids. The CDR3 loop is CASSYFTGDYAEAFF. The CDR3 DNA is TGTGCCAGCAGTTACTTCACAGGGGATTACGCTGAAGCTTTCTTT.

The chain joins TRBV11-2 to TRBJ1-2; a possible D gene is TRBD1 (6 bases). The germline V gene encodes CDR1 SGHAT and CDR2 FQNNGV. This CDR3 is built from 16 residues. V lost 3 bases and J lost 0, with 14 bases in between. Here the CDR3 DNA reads TGTGCCAGCAGCTTTGCCCGGGACACCTCTAACTATGGCTACACCTTC. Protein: CASSFARDTSNYGYTF.

This chain's CDR3 is CASSKQGLYGEQYF. CDR3 coding DNA: TGTGCCAGCAGCAAACAGGGGTTGTATGGCGAGCAGTACTTC. This chain connects TRBV11-2 to TRBJ2-7, with TRBD1 matching 7 bases. The CDR3 is 14 amino acids. V shed 5 bases and J 6 bases; nucleotides not matched to a gene: 10. Germline loops: CDR1 SGHAT, CDR2 FQNNGV. Together with reference TRBV11-2 and TRBJ2-7, the CDR3 gives the full variable domain: EAGVAQSPRYKIIEKRQSVAFWCNPISGHATLYWYQQILGQGPKLLIQFQNNGVVDDSQLPKDRFSAERLKGVDSTLKIQPAKLEDSAVYLCASSKQGLYGEQYFGPGTRLTVT.

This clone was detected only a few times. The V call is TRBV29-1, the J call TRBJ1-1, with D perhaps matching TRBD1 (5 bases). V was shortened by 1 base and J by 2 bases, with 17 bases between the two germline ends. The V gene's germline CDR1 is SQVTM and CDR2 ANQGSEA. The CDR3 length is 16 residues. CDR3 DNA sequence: TGCAGCGTTGAAGCAGATAAGGCGGGGCCCAACACTGAAGCTTTCTTT. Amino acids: CSVEADKAGPNTEAFF.

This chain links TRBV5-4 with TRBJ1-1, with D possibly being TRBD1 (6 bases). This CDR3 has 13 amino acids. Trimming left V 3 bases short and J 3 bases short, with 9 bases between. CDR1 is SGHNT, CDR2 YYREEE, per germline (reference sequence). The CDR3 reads CASSSPGDTEAFF. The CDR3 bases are TGTGCCAGCAGCTCCCCAGGGGACACTGAAGCTTTCTTT.

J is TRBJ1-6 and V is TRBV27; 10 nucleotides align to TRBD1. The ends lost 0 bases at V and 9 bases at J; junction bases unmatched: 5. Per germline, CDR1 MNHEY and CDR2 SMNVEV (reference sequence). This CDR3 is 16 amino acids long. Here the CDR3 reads CASSLSRTGGSSPLHF. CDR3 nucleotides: TGTGCCAGCAGTTTATCGAGGACAGGGGGAAGTTCACCCCTCCACTTT.

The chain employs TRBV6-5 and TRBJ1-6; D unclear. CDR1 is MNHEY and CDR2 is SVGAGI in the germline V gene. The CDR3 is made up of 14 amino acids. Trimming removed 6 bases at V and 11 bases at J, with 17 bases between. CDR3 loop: CASSVDSTHPPLHF. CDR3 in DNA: TGTGCCAGCAGCGTAGACTCAACGCACCCACCCCTCCACTTT.

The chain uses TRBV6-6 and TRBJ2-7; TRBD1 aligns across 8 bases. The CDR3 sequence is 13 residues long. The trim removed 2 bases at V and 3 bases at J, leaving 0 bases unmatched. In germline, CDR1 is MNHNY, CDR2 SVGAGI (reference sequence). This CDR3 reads CASSYTGGYEQYF. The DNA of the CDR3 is TGTGCCAGCAGTTACACAGGGGGCTACGAGCAGTACTTC.

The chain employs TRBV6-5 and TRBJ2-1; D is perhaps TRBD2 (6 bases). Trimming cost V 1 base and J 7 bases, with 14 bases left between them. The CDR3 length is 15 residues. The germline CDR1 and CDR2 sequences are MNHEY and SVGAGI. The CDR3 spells CASSYYAGSRNEQFF. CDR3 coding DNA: TGTGCCAGCAGTTACTATGCCGGGAGCAGGAATGAGCAGTTCTTC.

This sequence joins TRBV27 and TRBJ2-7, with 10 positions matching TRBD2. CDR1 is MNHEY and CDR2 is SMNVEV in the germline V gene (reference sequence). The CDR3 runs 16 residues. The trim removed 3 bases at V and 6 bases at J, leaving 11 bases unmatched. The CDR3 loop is CASSFSRGLAGVEQYF. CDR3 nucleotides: TGTGCCAGCAGTTTCAGTAGAGGGCTAGCGGGAGTCGAGCAGTACTTC.

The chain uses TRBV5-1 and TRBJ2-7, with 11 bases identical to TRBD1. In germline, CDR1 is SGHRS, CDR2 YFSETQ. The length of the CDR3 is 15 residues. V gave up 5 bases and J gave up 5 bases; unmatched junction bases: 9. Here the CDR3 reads CASRYGQGALDEQYF. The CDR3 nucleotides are TGCGCCAGCAGATACGGACAGGGGGCTTTAGACGAGCAGTACTTC.

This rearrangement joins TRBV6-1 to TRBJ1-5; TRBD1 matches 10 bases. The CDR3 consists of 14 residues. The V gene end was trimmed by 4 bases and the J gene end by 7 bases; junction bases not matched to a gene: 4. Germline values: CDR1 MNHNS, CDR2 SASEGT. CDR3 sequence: CASSVGTGVQPQHF. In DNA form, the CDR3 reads TGTGCCAGCAGTGTAGGGACAGGGGTGCAGCCCCAGCATTTT.

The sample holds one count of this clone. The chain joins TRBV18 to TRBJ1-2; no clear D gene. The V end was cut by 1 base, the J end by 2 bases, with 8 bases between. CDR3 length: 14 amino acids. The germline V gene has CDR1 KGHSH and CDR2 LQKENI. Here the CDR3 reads CASSPLGGNYGYTF. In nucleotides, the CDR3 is TGTGCCAGCTCACCACTGGGAGGAAACTATGGCTACACCTTC.

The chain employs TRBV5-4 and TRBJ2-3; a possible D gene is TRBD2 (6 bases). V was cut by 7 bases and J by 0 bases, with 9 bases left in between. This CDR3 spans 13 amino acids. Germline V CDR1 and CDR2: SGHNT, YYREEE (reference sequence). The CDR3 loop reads CASPGGSTDTQYF. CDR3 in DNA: TGTGCCAGCCCCGGGGGTAGCACAGATACGCAGTATTTT.

The chain's CDR3 is CASASGGGDGSYEQYF. The CDR3 nucleotides are TGCGCCAGCGCATCGGGGGGCGGGGACGGCTCCTACGAGCAGTACTTC. The chain uses TRBV5-1 and TRBJ2-7; tentatively, D is TRBD2 (7 bases). The CDR3 is 16 residues long. Between the trimmed V and J ends, which lost 7 bases and 0 bases, there was a span of 20 bases. CDR1 and CDR2 from the germline V gene are SGHRS and YFSETQ.

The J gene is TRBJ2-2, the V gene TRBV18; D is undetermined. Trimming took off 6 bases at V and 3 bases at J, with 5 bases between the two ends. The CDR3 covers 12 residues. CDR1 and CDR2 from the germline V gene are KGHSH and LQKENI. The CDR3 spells CASSLYTGELFF. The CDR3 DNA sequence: TGTGCCAGCTCTCTTTACACCGGGGAGCTGTTTTTT.

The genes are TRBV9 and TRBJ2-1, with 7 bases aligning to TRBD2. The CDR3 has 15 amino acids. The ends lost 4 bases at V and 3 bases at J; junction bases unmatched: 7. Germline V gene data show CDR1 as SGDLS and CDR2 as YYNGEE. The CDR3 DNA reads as TGTGCCAGCAGCCCGAGCGGGATGGGCTACAATGAGCAGTTCTTC. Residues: CASSPSGMGYNEQFF.

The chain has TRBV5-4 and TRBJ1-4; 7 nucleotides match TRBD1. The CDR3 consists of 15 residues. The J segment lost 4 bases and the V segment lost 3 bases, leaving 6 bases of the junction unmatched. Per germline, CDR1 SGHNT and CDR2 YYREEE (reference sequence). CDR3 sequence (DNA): TGTGCCAGCAGCTGGAGGGACAGAAATAATGAAAAACTGTTTTTT. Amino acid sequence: CASSWRDRNNEKLFF.

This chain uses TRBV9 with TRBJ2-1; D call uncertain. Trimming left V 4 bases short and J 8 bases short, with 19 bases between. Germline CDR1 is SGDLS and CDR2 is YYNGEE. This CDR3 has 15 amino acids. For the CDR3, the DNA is TGTGCCAGCAGCCCACGGCTACTCTCCACAGATGAGCAGTTCTTC. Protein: CASSPRLLSTDEQFF.

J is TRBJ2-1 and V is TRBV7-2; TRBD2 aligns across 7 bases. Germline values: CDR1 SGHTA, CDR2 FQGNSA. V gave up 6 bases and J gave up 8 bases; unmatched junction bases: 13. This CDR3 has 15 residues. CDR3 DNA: TGTGCCAGCAGTTACCGGACTAGGAGCTTAGATGAGCAGTTCTTC. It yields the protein CASSYRTRSLDEQFF.

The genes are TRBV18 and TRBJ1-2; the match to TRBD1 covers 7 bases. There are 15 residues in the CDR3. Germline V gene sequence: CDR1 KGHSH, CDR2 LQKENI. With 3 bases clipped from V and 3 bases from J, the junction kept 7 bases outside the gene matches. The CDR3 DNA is TGTGCCAGCTCACCTGAGGGACAGTACTACTATGGCTACACCTTC. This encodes CASSPEGQYYYGYTF.

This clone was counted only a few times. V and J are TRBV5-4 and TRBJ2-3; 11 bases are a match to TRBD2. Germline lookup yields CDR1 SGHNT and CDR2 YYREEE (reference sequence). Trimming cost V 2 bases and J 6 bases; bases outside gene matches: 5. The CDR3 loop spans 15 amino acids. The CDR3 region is CASSFSGGATDTQYF. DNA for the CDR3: TGTGCCAGCAGCTTTAGCGGGGGGGCAACGGATACGCAGTATTTT.

CDR3 amino acids: CASSGWTGTQYF. CDR3 in DNA: TGTGCCAGCAGTGGATGGACAGGGACGCAGTATTTT. This chain joins TRBV6-1 and TRBJ2-3, with 8 positions matching TRBD1. V lost 4 bases to trimming and J lost 9 bases; unmatched junction nucleotides: 3. The CDR3 covers 12 residues. Germline CDR1 MNHNS, CDR2 SASEGT.

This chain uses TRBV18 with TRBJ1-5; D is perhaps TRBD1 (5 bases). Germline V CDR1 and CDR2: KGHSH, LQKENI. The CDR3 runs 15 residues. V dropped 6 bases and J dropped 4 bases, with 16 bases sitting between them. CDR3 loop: CASSPGHRINQPQHF. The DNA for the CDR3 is TGTGCCAGCTCCCCCGGGCACAGGATAAATCAGCCCCAGCATTTT.

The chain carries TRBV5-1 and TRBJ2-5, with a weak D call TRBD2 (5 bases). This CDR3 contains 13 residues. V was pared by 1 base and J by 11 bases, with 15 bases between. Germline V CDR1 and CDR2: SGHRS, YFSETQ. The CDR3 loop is CASSLQVAGEQYF. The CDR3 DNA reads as TGCGCCAGCAGCTTGCAAGTGGCGGGTGAGCAGTACTTC.

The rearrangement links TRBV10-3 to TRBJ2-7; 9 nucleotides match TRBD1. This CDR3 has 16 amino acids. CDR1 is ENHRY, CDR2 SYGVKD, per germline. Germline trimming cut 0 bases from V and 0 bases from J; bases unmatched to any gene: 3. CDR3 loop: CAISESGQGSSYEQYF. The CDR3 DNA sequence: TGTGCCATCAGTGAGTCCGGACAGGGGAGCTCCTACGAGCAGTACTTC.